One and the same sample provided the 24 T cell receptor beta chains below, sequenced in a study of T cell responses to AZD1222 COVID-19 vaccine. The repertoire was sequenced with immunoSEQ multiplex PCR; TCRdb's copy has only in-frame clones and lacks some. Of roughly 130,000 clones in the sample, about 86% were seen once. The input for sequencing was peripheral blood, taken on day 0 of AZD1222 vaccination. The receptor source for this set is an adult in good health.

The rearrangement joins TRBV21-1 to TRBJ1-6. TRBV21-1 is termed a pseudogene. This CDR3 comprises 16 residues. The CDR3 DNA reads as TGTGCCAGCAGCAAAGGAAAGAGTTTCTATAATTCACCCCTCCACTTT. This sequence encodes CASSKGKSFYNSPLHF.

The J gene is TRBJ2-5, the V gene TRBV6-5; D may be TRBD1 or TRBD2 (5 bases each). Germline values: CDR1 MNHEY, CDR2 SVGAGI. The CDR3 runs 15 residues. V was pared by 5 bases and J by 4 bases, with 17 bases between. DNA of the CDR3: TGTGCCAGCAGTACAACTTTGGGGGTTGGAGAGACCCAGTACTTC. This codes for CASSTTLGVGETQYF.

DNA of the CDR3: TGCGCCAGCAGCTTGGGACAGGGTGAGGGCTACACCTTC. It specifies CASSLGQGEGYTF. The J gene is TRBJ1-2, the V gene TRBV5-1, with 7 bases fitting TRBD1. Germline CDR1 reads SGHRS; CDR2 reads YFSETQ. This CDR3 is 13 amino acids long. Germline trimming cut 0 bases from V and 8 bases from J; bases unmatched to any gene: 4. The full variable domain, rest sourced from reference TRBV5-1 and TRBJ1-2, is KAGVTQTPRYLIKTRGQQVTLSCSPISGHRSVSWYQQTPGQGLQFLFEYFSETQRNKGNFPGRFSGRQFSNSRSEMNVSTLELGDSALYLCASSLGQGEGYTFGSGTRLTVV.

In this sample, this clone turned up once. At the DNA level, this CDR3 is encoded by other sequences in the same sample as well. The chain has TRBV5-5 and TRBJ2-1; D perhaps matches TRBD1 (6 bases). The V gene lost 2 bases and the J gene lost 1 base, with 16 bases spanning the gap. In germline, CDR1 is SGHKS, CDR2 YYEKEE (reference sequence). The CDR3 is made up of 17 amino acids. CDR3 sequence: CASSLVGAGGSYNEQFF. CDR3 nucleotide sequence: TGTGCCAGCAGCTTAGTGGGGGCTGGCGGGTCCTACAATGAGCAGTTCTTC.

V and J are TRBV27 and TRBJ1-2; no firm D call. The length of the CDR3 is 15 residues. CDR1 and CDR2 (germline): MNHEY, SMNVEV (reference sequence). V was shortened by 0 bases and J by 5 bases, with 13 bases between the two germline ends. This chain's CDR3 is CASSLSWGGRYGYTF. In DNA form, the CDR3 reads TGTGCCAGCAGTTTATCCTGGGGAGGACGATATGGCTACACCTTC.

This clone appeared a single time. The gene calls are TRBV19 and TRBJ1-5; 8 nucleotides match TRBD1. This CDR3 has 14 amino acids. The V and J ends lost 7 bases and 7 bases, in that order; junction bases with no gene match: 9. CDR1 is LNHDA and CDR2 is SQIVND in the germline V gene (reference sequence). CDR3 coding DNA: TGTGCCAGTACCGGGACAGGCGGGGGACAGCCCCAGCATTTT. It yields the protein CASTGTGGGQPQHF.

The chain combines TRBV7-3 with TRBJ2-1; 8 positions match TRBD2. The trim removed 2 bases at V and 6 bases at J, leaving 9 bases unmatched. The V gene's germline CDR1 is SGHTA and CDR2 FQGTGA. The CDR3 contains 16 residues. CDR3 sequence (DNA): TGTGCCAGCAGCTTACAAGGGAGCGGGAGTGGCAATGAGCAGTTCTTC. This encodes CASSLQGSGSGNEQFF.

This chain uses TRBV18 with TRBJ1-1; D unclear. The CDR3 extends over 12 amino acids. V was cut by 2 bases and J by 2 bases, with 3 bases left in between. Per germline, CDR1 KGHSH and CDR2 LQKENI. CDR3 bases: TGTGCCAGCTCACCAATAAACACTGAAGCTTTCTTT. Its translation: CASSPINTEAFF.

This chain joins TRBV18 and TRBJ1-1, with D uncertain. This CDR3 spans 10 amino acids. V was clipped by 4 bases and J by 8 bases, with 5 bases between them. The germline CDR1 and CDR2 sequences are KGHSH and LQKENI. The CDR3: CASSRQEAFF. In DNA form, the CDR3 reads TGTGCCAGCTCACGCCAAGAAGCTTTCTTT.

This chain links TRBV7-9 with TRBJ2-5; TRBD2 agrees at 10 bases. Trimming at V came to 6 bases and at J to 5 bases, leaving 9 bases not matched to a gene. This CDR3 has 15 residues. Germline CDR1 reads SEHNR; CDR2 reads FQNEAQ (reference sequence). The CDR3 reads CASRPSGRGGETQYF. The CDR3 DNA reads as TGTGCCAGCAGGCCGAGCGGGAGGGGCGGCGAGACCCAGTACTTC.

The CDR3 loop reads CAWSTLNTGELFF. The CDR3 region has the DNA TGTGCCTGGAGTACCCTGAACACCGGGGAGCTGTTTTTT. This chain links TRBV30 with TRBJ2-2; no clear D gene. The CDR3 has 13 amino acids. V was pared by 2 bases and J by 1 base, with 5 bases between. The germline V gene encodes CDR1 GTSNPN and CDR2 SVGIG (reference sequence).

V and J are TRBV6-6 and TRBJ1-1, with TRBD1 as a possible D gene (6 bases). Germline-derived CDR1 and CDR2 are MNHNY and SVGAGI (reference sequence). Deletions cut 6 bases from V and 7 bases from J, with 24 bases between. CDR3 length: 16 residues. Written as DNA, the CDR3 is TGTGCCAGCAGCCGAATCTCGACGGGGGCGGCGGGTGAAGCTTTCTTT. Translated, it gives CASSRISTGAAGEAFF.

The chain uses TRBV6-2 or TRBV6-3 and TRBJ1-1; D ambiguous. Germline CDR1 MNHEY, CDR2 SVGEGT. This CDR3 has 13 amino acids. Trimming stripped 2 bases from V and 3 bases from J, with 7 bases between. The CDR3, as DNA: TGTGCCAGCAGTTACGTCAGATACACTGAAGCTTTCTTT. Its translation: CASSYVRYTEAFF.

V and J are TRBV24-1 and TRBJ1-3; D gene unclear. Trimming pared 6 bases from V and 1 base from J, leaving 12 bases between. The CDR3 has 15 residues. Germline V gene lookup returns CDR1 KGHDR and CDR2 SFDVKD. The CDR3: CATSPGESSGNTIYF. The CDR3 DNA sequence: TGTGCCACCAGTCCCGGAGAATCGTCTGGAAACACCATATATTTT.

The chain carries TRBV12-3 or TRBV12-4 and TRBJ1-1; D is ambiguous. With 1 base removed from V and 5 bases from J, the gap between germline ends came to 2 bases. The CDR3 sequence is 11 residues long. CDR3 nucleotide sequence: TGTGCCAGCAGTTTAGAAACTGAAGCTTTCTTT. Amino acid sequence: CASSLETEAFF.

This chain joins TRBV11-2 and TRBJ1-1, with D perhaps TRBD1 (5 bases). The V and J ends lost 6 bases and 5 bases respectively, with 13 bases between them. The CDR3 runs to 13 residues. Germline V gene sequence: CDR1 SGHAT, CDR2 FQNNGV. The CDR3 DNA follows: TGTGCCAGCAGGTGGGGGGGGGAAACTGAAGCTTTCTTT. Its translation: CASRWGGETEAFF.

The CDR3 DNA reads as TGTGCCAGCAGCCCGACCAGACAGGGCCATGAGCAGTTCTTC. It codes for CASSPTRQGHEQFF. The V gene is TRBV7-8, the J gene TRBJ2-1, with 7 positions matching TRBD1. The CDR3 extends over 14 amino acids. CDR1 is SGHVS, CDR2 FQNEAQ, per germline. The junction had 9 bases not matched to a gene; V was cut back by 5 bases and J by 8 bases. Based on the CDR3 plus reference TRBV7-8 and TRBJ2-1, the full variable domain is GAGVSQSPRYKVAKRGQDVALRCDPISGHVSLFWYQQALGQGPEFLTYFQNEAQLDKSGLPSDRFFAERPEGSVSTLKIQRTQQEDSAVYLCASSPTRQGHEQFFGPGTRLTVL.

The J gene is TRBJ2-3, the V gene TRBV12-5; the D call may be TRBD1 or TRBD2 (5 bases each). CDR3 length: 16 amino acids. CDR1 is LGHNT and CDR2 is FRNRAP in the germline V gene. Trimming removed 1 base from V and 3 bases from J, with 14 bases in between. The CDR3 is CASGLGGTGGTDTQYF. CDR3 sequence (DNA): TGTGCTAGTGGTTTGGGGGGCACTGGGGGTACAGATACGCAGTATTTT.

This clone has just a few counts. The gene calls are TRBV13 and TRBJ2-7; D possibly corresponds to TRBD1 (6 bases). Trimming left V 5 bases short and J 0 bases short, with 14 bases between. The CDR3 covers 15 residues. The V gene's germline CDR1 is PRHDT and CDR2 FYEKMQ (reference sequence). The CDR3 loop reads CASSIQGISSYEQYF. Here the CDR3 DNA reads TGTGCCAGCAGCATACAGGGTATAAGCTCCTACGAGCAGTACTTC.

The chain combines TRBV6-5 with TRBJ1-1; TRBD1 matches 7 bases. Germline CDR1 MNHEY, CDR2 SVGAGI. V was clipped by 2 bases and J by 5 bases; unmatched bases: 5. This CDR3 has 14 amino acids. This chain's CDR3 is CASSYGSGGTEAFF. In nucleotides, the CDR3 is TGTGCCAGCAGTTACGGGTCAGGGGGAACTGAAGCTTTCTTT.

In the case of this clone: This specimen includes other DNA sequences encoding the same CDR3. The chain has TRBV18 and TRBJ2-7; maybe TRBD2 (6 bases). Germline V CDR1 and CDR2: KGHSH, LQKENI. The CDR3 spans 12 residues. Trimming took off 3 bases at V and 3 bases at J, with 6 bases between the two ends. CDR3 bases: TGTGCCAGCTCACCCGGGGGCTACGAGCAGTACTTC. This encodes CASSPGGYEQYF. Using reference TRBV18 and TRBJ2-7 for the parts outside the CDR3, the full variable domain is NAGVMQNPRHLVRRRGQEARLRCSPMKGHSHVYWYRQLPEEGLKFMVYLQKENIIDESGMPKERFSAEFPKEGPSILRIQQVVRGDSAAYFCASSPGGYEQYFGPGTRLTVT.

The chain uses TRBV4-1 and TRBJ1-2; TRBD1 matches 10 bases. Germline-derived CDR1 and CDR2 are MGHRA and YSYEKL. The CDR3 is made up of 15 amino acids. Trimming cost V 2 bases and J 4 bases; bases outside gene matches: 4. CDR3 sequence reads: CASSQTTGGGYGYTF. CDR3 in DNA: TGCGCCAGCAGCCAAACGACAGGGGGCGGCTATGGCTACACCTTC.

This sequence joins TRBV27 and TRBJ1-1, with D uncertain. This CDR3 contains 12 residues. CDR1 and CDR2 from the germline V gene are MNHEY and SMNVEV (reference sequence). Trimming took off 1 base at V and 6 bases at J, with 6 bases between the two ends. The chain's CDR3 is CASSLWGSEAFF. CDR3 nucleotide sequence: TGTGCCAGCAGTTTATGGGGTTCTGAAGCTTTCTTT.

This chain uses TRBV4-3 with TRBJ2-7; tentatively, D is TRBD1 (5 bases). Germline CDR1 LGHNA, CDR2 YSLEER. V lost 0 bases and J 0 bases, leaving 9 bases between the germline ends. This CDR3 has 15 amino acids. The chain's CDR3 is CASSQEQDSSYEQYF. The CDR3 DNA reads TGCGCCAGCAGCCAAGAACAGGATAGCTCCTACGAGCAGTACTTC.